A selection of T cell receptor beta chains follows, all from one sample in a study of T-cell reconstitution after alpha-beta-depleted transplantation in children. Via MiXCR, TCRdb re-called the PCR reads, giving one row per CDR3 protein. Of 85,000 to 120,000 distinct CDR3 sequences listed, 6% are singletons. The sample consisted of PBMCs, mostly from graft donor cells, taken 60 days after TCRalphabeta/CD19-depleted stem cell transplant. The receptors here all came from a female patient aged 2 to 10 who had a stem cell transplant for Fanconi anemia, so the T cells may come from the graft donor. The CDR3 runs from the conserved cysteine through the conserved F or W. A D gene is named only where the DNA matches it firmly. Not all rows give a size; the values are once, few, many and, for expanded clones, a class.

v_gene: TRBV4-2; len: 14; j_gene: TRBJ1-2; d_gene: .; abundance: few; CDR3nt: TGTGCCAGCAGCCAAGAAAGGGACGGCTATGGCTACACCTTC; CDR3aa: CASSQERDGYGYTF
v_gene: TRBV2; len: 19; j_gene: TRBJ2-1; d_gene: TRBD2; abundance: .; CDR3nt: TGTACCTGCTGCGGGACTAGCGGGAGGGCTTGGGGAACCTACAATGAGCAGTTCTTC; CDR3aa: CTCCGTSGRAWGTYNEQFF
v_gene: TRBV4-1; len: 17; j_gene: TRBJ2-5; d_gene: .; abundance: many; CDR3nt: TGCGCCAGCAGCTCCCACCCTCAGGGTTTCTGGCAAGAGACCCAGTACTTC; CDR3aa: CASSSHPQGFWQETQYF
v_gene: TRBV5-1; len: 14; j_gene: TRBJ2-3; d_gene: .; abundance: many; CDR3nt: TGCGCCAGCAGCGTCGACAGGTTCCTAGATACGCAGTATTTT; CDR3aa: CASSVDRFLDTQYF
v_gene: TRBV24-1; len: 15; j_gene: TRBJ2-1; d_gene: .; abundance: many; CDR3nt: TGTGCCACCAGTGGTCGAGCGGCTAACTACAATGAGCAGTTCTTC; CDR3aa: CATSGRAANYNEQFF
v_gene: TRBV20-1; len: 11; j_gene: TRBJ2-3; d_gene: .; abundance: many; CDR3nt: TGCGGTAGCGTTAGCACAGATACGCAGTATTTT; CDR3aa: CGSVSTDTQYF
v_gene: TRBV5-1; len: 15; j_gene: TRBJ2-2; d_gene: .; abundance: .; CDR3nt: TGCGCCAGCAGCGGAGGACTCCCGAACACCGGGGAGCTGTTTTTT; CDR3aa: CASSGGLPNTGELFF
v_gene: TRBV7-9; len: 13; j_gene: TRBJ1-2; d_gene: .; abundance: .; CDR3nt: TGTGCCAGCAGCTCCACGGGTCCTTATGGCTACACCTTC; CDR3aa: CASSSTGPYGYTF
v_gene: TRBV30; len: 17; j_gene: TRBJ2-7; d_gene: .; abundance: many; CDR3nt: TGTGCCTGGAGTGCCTCGCCGGTCCAGTCCCCTTACTACGAGCAGTACTTC; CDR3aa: CAWSASPVQSPYYEQYF
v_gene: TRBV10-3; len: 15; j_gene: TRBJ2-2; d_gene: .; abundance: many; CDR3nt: TGTGCCATCAGTGGGCGGGACTCCTCCGCTGGGGAGCTGTTTTTT; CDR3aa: CAISGRDSSAGELFF
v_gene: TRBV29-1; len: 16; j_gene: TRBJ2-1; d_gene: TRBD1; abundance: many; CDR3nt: TGCAGCGTTGGGGGTGAGATCTTAGGGGGCTTGCATGAGCAGTTCTTC; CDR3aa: CSVGGEILGGLHEQFF
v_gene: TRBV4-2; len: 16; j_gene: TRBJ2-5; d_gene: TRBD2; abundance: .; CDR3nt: TGTGCCAGCAGCCAACATACGCGGGGGGGCGAGGAGACCCAGTACTTC; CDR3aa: CASSQHTRGGEETQYF
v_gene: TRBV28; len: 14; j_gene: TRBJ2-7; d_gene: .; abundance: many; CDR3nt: TGTGCCAGCAGTTTAAGTCAAGTCCTCTGGGAGCAGTACTTC; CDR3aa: CASSLSQVLWEQYF
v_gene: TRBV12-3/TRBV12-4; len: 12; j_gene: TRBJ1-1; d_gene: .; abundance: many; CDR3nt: TGTGCCAGCAGTTTATGGGGGACTGAAGCTTTCTTT; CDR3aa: CASSLWGTEAFF
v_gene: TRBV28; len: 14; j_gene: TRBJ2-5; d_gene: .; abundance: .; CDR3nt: TGTGCCAGCAGTTTATGGGGACGGCAAGAGACCCAGTACTTC; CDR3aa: CASSLWGRQETQYF
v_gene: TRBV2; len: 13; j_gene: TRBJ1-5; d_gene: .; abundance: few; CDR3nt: TGTGCCAGCAGACAGTCTTACAATCAGCCCCAGCATTTT; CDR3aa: CASRQSYNQPQHF
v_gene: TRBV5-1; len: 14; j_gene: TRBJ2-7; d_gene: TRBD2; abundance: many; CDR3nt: TGCGCCAGCACGGCAATAGCGGGGGGCTACGAGCAGTACTTC; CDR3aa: CASTAIAGGYEQYF
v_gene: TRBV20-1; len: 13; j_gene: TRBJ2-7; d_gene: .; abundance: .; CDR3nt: TGCAGTGCTAGCAGAGGCCTCTCCTACGAGCAGTACTTC; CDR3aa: CSASRGLSYEQYF
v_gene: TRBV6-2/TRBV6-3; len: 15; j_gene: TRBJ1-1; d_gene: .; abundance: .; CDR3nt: TGTGCCAGCAGTTACTCCCCATTCCCAGGGGACAAAGCTTTCTTT; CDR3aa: CASSYSPFPGDKAFF
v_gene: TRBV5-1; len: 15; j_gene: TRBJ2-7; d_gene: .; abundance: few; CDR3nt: TGCGCCAGCAGCTTGGCCACAGGGCGGACATACGAGCAGTACTTC; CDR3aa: CASSLATGRTYEQYF
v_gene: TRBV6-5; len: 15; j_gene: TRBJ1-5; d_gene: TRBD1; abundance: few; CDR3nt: TGTGCCAGCAGTTACTCGGGGACAGGTAATCAGCCCCAGCATTTT; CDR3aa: CASSYSGTGNQPQHF
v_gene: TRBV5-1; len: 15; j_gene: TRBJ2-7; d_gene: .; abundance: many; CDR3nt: TGCGCCAGCAGCTTTCTAGGCCCCTCGGGCTACGAGCAGTACTTC; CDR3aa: CASSFLGPSGYEQYF
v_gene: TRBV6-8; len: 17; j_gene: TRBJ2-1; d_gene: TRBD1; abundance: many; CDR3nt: TGTGCCAGCAGTTACAGTCGGACAGGGAGCTCCTACAATGAGCAGTTCTTC; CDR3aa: CASSYSRTGSSYNEQFF
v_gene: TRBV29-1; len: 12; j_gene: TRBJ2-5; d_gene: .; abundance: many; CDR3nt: TGCAGCGTTCCAGAACTAAAAGAGACCCAGTACTTC; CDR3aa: CSVPELKETQYF
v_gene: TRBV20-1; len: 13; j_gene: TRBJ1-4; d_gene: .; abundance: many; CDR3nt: TGCAGTGCGAGAAGGGGGGACGATGAAAAACTGTTTTTT; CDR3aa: CSARRGDDEKLFF
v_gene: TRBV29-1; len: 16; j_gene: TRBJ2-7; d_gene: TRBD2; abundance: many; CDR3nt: TGCAGCGTTGAAGACCCCACTAGCGGGAGGTCCTACGAGCAGTACTTC; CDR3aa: CSVEDPTSGRSYEQYF
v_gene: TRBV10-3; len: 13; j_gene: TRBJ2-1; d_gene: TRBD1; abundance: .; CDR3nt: TGTGCCACCGGGACAGGGGGCTACAATGAGCAGTTCTTC; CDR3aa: CATGTGGYNEQFF
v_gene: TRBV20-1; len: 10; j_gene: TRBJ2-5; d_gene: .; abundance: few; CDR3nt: TGCAGTGCTACATGGGAGACCCAGTACTTC; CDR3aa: CSATWETQYF
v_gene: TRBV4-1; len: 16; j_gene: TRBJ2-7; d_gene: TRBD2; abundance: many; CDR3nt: TGCGCCAGCAGCCAGGAACTAGCGGGTTACTCCTACGAGCAGTACTTC; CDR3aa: CASSQELAGYSYEQYF
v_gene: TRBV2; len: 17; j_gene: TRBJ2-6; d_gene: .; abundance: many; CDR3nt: TGTGCCAGCAGTGAACCAGGGTTCCGCTCTGGGGCCAACGTCCTGACTTTC; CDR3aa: CASSEPGFRSGANVLTF
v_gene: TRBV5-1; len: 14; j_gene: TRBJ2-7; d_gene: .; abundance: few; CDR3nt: TGCGCCAGCAGCTTCAACCTTCGCTCCTACGAGCAGTACTTC; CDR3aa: CASSFNLRSYEQYF
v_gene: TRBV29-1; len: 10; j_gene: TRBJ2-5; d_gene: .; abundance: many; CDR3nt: TGCAGCGTTTTCCAAGAGACCCAGTACTTC; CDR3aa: CSVFQETQYF
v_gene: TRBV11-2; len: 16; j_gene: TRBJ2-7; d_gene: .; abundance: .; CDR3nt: TGTGCCAGCAGCTTATCCGGGACACTCATCTCCTACGAGCAGTACTTC; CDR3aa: CASSLSGTLISYEQYF
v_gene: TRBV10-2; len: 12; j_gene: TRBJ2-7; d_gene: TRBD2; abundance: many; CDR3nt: TGCGCCAGCAGTGAGGAACTAGCGGGACGGTACTTC; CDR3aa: CASSEELAGRYF
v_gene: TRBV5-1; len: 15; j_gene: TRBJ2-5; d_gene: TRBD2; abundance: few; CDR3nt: TGCGCCAGCAGCCCCTTAGCGGGACTCGAAGAGACCCAGTACTTC; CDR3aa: CASSPLAGLEETQYF
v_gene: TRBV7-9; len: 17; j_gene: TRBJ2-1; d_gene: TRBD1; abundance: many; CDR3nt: TGTGCCAGCAGCTTAGGACGACAGGGGGTTTCATACAATGAGCAGTTCTTC; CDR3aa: CASSLGRQGVSYNEQFF
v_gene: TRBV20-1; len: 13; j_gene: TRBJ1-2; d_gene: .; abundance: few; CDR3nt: TGCAGTGCTAGAGTTGGGACTGGGAGTGACTACACCTTC; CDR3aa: CSARVGTGSDYTF
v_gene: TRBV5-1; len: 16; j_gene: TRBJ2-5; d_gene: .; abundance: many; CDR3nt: TGCGCCAGCAGCTTGGCCGGGGCCTACAACCAAGAGACCCAGTACTTC; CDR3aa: CASSLAGAYNQETQYF
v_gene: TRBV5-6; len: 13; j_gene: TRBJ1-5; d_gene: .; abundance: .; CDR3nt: TGTGCCAGCAGCTTCAGCCGCAATCAGCCCCAGCATTTT; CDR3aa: CASSFSRNQPQHF